This T cell receptor (beta chain) derives from a study of blood T cell repertoires in COVID-19. For the study at large: Samples taken during acute and convalescent COVID-19 were collected in the United States, Italy and Spain.

Clinical history as reported by participants underpinned cohort assignment. The length of the CDR3 is 15 residues. Trimming stripped 6 bases from V and 10 bases from J, with 19 bases between. Germline CDR1 reads MNHEY; CDR2 reads SMNVEV (reference sequence). Some clones are missing from TCRdb's copy, which holds only in-frame ones; the method was immunoSEQ multiplex PCR. The sample carries approximately 210,000 clones, around 87% recorded once. The chain has TRBV27 and TRBJ1-6, with D tentatively TRBD1 (5 bases). The clonotype comes from a man aged 25 to 40 in a cohort exposed to, infected with or recovered from COVID-19 (not recorded which). Sequencing was performed on PBMCs or T cells enriched from blood (not recorded which). CDR3 region: CASSRDFSQRSPLHF. The CDR3 DNA is TGTGCCAGCAGCCGGGACTTTTCGCAACGGTCACCCCTCCACTTT.